The 24 T cell receptor beta chains presented below share a single source sample, sequenced in a study of blood T cell repertoires in COVID-19. The table came from immunoSEQ multiplex PCR; TCRdb's copy has only in-frame clones and leaves some out. The sample holds 80,000 to 85,000 clones, around nine tenths seen once. The source material was peripheral blood. The receptors come from a woman aged 80 or older with acute or convalescent COVID-19.

The genes are TRBV11-1 and TRBJ2-7; 8 nucleotides match TRBD1. The trim removed 1 base at V and 3 bases at J, leaving 5 bases unmatched. The CDR3 is 15 amino acids. Germline lookup yields CDR1 SGHAT and CDR2 FQDESV (reference sequence). The CDR3 protein is CASSLGGTGFYEQYF. In DNA form, the CDR3 reads TGTGCCAGCAGCTTAGGCGGGACAGGCTTCTACGAGCAGTACTTC.

The chain is built from TRBV7-8 and TRBJ2-7; 7 bases fit TRBD2. The junction had 10 bases not matched to a gene; V was cut back by 5 bases and J by 3 bases. Germline lookup yields CDR1 SGHVS and CDR2 FQNEAQ. The CDR3 has 15 amino acids. The CDR3 spells CASSLAVGGVYEQYF. CDR3 nucleotides: TGTGCCAGCAGCCTCGCCGTTGGGGGGGTCTACGAGCAGTACTTC.

The J gene is TRBJ2-2, the V gene TRBV5-1; the match to TRBD2 covers 9 bases. This CDR3 has 16 amino acids. CDR1 is SGHRS, CDR2 YFSETQ, per germline. The V gene end was trimmed by 0 bases and the J gene end by 7 bases; junction bases not matched to a gene: 7. DNA for the CDR3: TGCGCCAGCAGCTTGGTTAGCGGGAGTAAAGGCGGGGAGCTGTTTTTT. Its protein is CASSLVSGSKGGELFF.

The chain employs TRBV7-3 and TRBJ2-2; the D is unclear. The V gene's germline CDR1 is SGHTA and CDR2 FQGTGA. The CDR3 sequence is 13 residues long. Trimming left V 0 bases short and J 6 bases short, with 5 bases between. The CDR3 spells CASSLTYSGELFF. The CDR3 nucleotides read TGTGCCAGCAGCTTAACCTATTCCGGGGAGCTGTTTTTT. The full variable domain, in which reference TRBV7-3 and TRBJ2-2 provide the parts outside the CDR3, is GAGVSQTPSNKVTEKGKYVELRCDPISGHTALYWYRQSLGQGPEFLIYFQGTGAADDSGLPNDRFFAVRPEGSVSTLKIQRTERGDSAVYLCASSLTYSGELFFGEGSRLTVL.

The chain uses TRBV7-3 and TRBJ2-3, with 8 bases matching TRBD2. V dropped 5 bases and J dropped 3; count of bases not matched to a gene: 10. CDR1 and CDR2 from the germline V gene are SGHTA and FQGTGA. This CDR3 is 16 amino acids long. The CDR3 spells CASSPKIAGRTDTQYF. In DNA form, the CDR3 reads TGTGCCAGCAGCCCCAAAATAGCGGGAAGGACAGATACGCAGTATTTT.

The V gene is TRBV5-6, the J gene TRBJ2-3, with a weak D call TRBD1 (6 bases). This CDR3 contains 14 residues. Looked up from germline, CDR1 is SGHDT and CDR2 is YYEEEE. V gave up 4 bases and J gave up 3 bases, with 12 bases separating them. CDR3 coding DNA: TGTGCCAGCAGCAGAGGGACACAGACAGATACGCAGTATTTT. Translated: CASSRGTQTDTQYF.

The chain uses TRBV6-6 and TRBJ2-1; no definite D call. Trimming shortened V by 0 bases and J by 8 bases, and 8 bases separated the two germline ends. Germline V gene lookup returns CDR1 MNHNY and CDR2 SVGAGI (reference sequence). There are 13 residues in the CDR3. The CDR3 loop is CASSYSNSHEQFF. In DNA form, the CDR3 reads TGTGCCAGCAGTTACTCAAACAGTCATGAGCAGTTCTTC.

The chain combines TRBV18 with TRBJ1-1, with D possibly matching TRBD1 (5 bases). This CDR3 comprises 15 residues. Germline V gives CDR1 KGHSH, CDR2 LQKENI. The V and J ends lost 0 bases and 2 bases respectively, with 10 bases between them. CDR3 DNA: TGTGCCAGCTCACCACCGATGGGGCCAAACACTGAAGCTTTCTTT. Translated, it gives CASSPPMGPNTEAFF.

The chain recombines TRBV5-6 with TRBJ1-2; unclear D gene. CDR1 is SGHDT and CDR2 is YYEEEE in the germline V gene. CDR3 size: 15 residues. The V and J ends lost 3 bases and 5 bases respectively, with 17 bases between them. The CDR3 DNA is TGTGCCAGCAGCTGGTCGGAGGCCATTCGATATGGCTACACCTTC. This codes for CASSWSEAIRYGYTF.

DNA of the CDR3: TGTGCCAGCAGTGATGGGGGGGGCTGGACTGAAGCTTTCTTT. Translating gives CASSDGGGWTEAFF. The chain is built from TRBV25-1 and TRBJ1-1, with D perhaps matching TRBD1 (6 bases). The CDR3 length is 14 residues. V lost 3 bases and J lost 5, with 13 bases in between. Germline CDR1 is MGHDK and CDR2 is SYGVNS.

The J gene is TRBJ1-2, the V gene TRBV6-1, with 8 bases identical to TRBD1. The CDR3 runs to 16 residues. With V trimmed by 3 bases and J by 4 bases, 10 bases remained unmatched. CDR1 is MNHNS and CDR2 is SASEGT in the germline V gene. The CDR3 DNA reads as TGTGCCAGCAGTGACAGGGGGCCCCCCTCCTCCTATGGCTACACCTTC. Amino acids: CASSDRGPPSSYGYTF.

The chain combines TRBV29-1 with TRBJ1-2; 7 nucleotides line up with TRBD1. Unmatched junction bases numbered 15, after V lost 7 bases and J lost 4 bases. Germline assignment: CDR1 SQVTM and CDR2 ANQGSEA. The CDR3 length is 15 residues. The CDR3 DNA reads as TGCAGCGCCCAAGGGGGTGGCAGGGGGGCCTATGGCTACACCTTC. Translating gives CSAQGGGRGAYGYTF.

The chain is built from TRBV18 and TRBJ1-5, with 10 bases fitting TRBD1. The CDR3 extends over 17 amino acids. Germline CDR1 and CDR2: KGHSH and LQKENI. V shed 3 bases, J shed 1 base, and the junction held 6 bases outside the gene matches. The CDR3 sequence is CASSPQTGGGSNQPQHF. The CDR3, as DNA: TGTGCCAGCTCACCTCAGACAGGGGGCGGGAGCAATCAGCCCCAGCATTTT.

V usage is TRBV27 and J usage is TRBJ2-2; D is possibly TRBD2 (7 bases). The CDR3 consists of 17 residues. CDR1 is MNHEY, CDR2 SMNVEV, per germline (reference sequence). The V end lost 5 bases, the J end lost 5 bases, and 21 bases lay between the germline ends. The CDR3 DNA reads TGTGCCAGCAGTCCCCGGTCCCGGGGGGCGAGGACCGGGGAGCTGTTTTTT. Translation gives CASSPRSRGARTGELFF.

This clone was observed a handful of times. This chain joins TRBV14 and TRBJ2-5, with 10 positions matching TRBD2. J lost 1 base, V lost 6 bases, and 8 bases had no gene match. This CDR3 spans 16 amino acids. Germline values: CDR1 SGHDN, CDR2 FVKESK. DNA of the CDR3: TGTGCCAGCAGTCAGCCTAGCGGGAGTTTCCAAGAGACCCAGTACTTC. Protein product: CASSQPSGSFQETQYF. The variable domain in full, with the rest retrieved from reference TRBV14 and TRBJ2-5, is EAGVTQFPSHSVIEKGQTVTLRCDPISGHDNLYWYRRVMGKEIKFLLHFVKESKQDESGMPNNRFLAERTGGTYSTLKVQPAELEDSGVYFCASSQPSGSFQETQYFGPGTRLLVL.

The chain links TRBV6-5 to TRBJ1-3; no firm D call. The CDR3 covers 14 residues. From germline, CDR1 is MNHEY and CDR2 SVGAGI. Trimming removed 2 bases from V and 4 bases from J, with 9 bases in between. The CDR3 nucleotides are TGTGCCAGCAGTTACCGGGGTCTAGGAAACACCATATATTTT. Translating it yields CASSYRGLGNTIYF.

This clone was seen just once. The chain employs TRBV4-3 and TRBJ2-5; D perhaps matches TRBD1 (6 bases). V was shortened by 3 bases and J by 1 base, with 15 bases between the two germline ends. CDR3 size: 16 residues. CDR1 and CDR2 from the germline V gene are LGHNA and YSLEER. The CDR3 coding sequence is TGCGCCAGCAGCCAGTCTACAGGGAGAGGCCAAGAGACCCAGTACTTC. This translates into CASSQSTGRGQETQYF.

V is TRBV7-8 and J is TRBJ2-1; D gene ambiguous. Germline assignment: CDR1 SGHVS and CDR2 FQNEAQ. The CDR3 consists of 13 residues. Trimming took 5 bases from V and 6 from J, leaving 11 bases between them. In DNA, the CDR3 is TGTGCCAGCAGCCCCAATACTGTCAATGAGCAGTTCTTC. Its protein product is CASSPNTVNEQFF.

The chain combines TRBV30 with TRBJ1-6; TRBD1 matches at 10 bases. After removal of 2 bases from V and 9 bases from J, the junction contained 4 bases not matched to a gene. Germline V CDR1 and CDR2: GTSNPN, SVGIG (reference sequence). The CDR3 runs to 14 residues. The CDR3 spells CAWSIGTGVSPLHF. In DNA form, the CDR3 reads TGTGCCTGGAGTATCGGGACAGGGGTTTCACCCCTCCACTTT.

The chain couples TRBV5-1 to TRBJ1-3; 7 bases are a match to TRBD1. The CDR3 spans 15 residues. V was pared by 4 bases and J by 4 bases, with 8 bases of the junction left unmatched. The germline CDR1 and CDR2 sequences are SGHRS and YFSETQ. This CDR3 reads CASSPRTGEGNTIYF. In DNA, the CDR3 is TGCGCCAGCAGCCCACGGACAGGCGAGGGAAACACCATATATTTT. Drawing the rest from reference TRBV5-1 and TRBJ1-3, the complete variable domain is KAGVTQTPRYLIKTRGQQVTLSCSPISGHRSVSWYQQTPGQGLQFLFEYFSETQRNKGNFPGRFSGRQFSNSRSEMNVSTLELGDSALYLCASSPRTGEGNTIYFGEGSWLTVV.

The CDR3 loop reads CASSFTAGQGGNEQFF. CDR3 DNA: TGTGCCAGCAGTTTCACGGCCGGACAGGGTGGAAATGAGCAGTTCTTC. This chain uses TRBV27 with TRBJ2-1; TRBD1 agrees at 8 bases. CDR1 is MNHEY, CDR2 SMNVEV, per germline (reference sequence). V shed 3 bases, J shed 7 bases, and the junction held 11 bases outside the gene matches. The CDR3 contains 16 residues.

In its sample, this clone was seen once. This chain joins TRBV19 and TRBJ2-1, with TRBD1 as a possible D gene (6 bases). Germline V gives CDR1 LNHDA, CDR2 SQIVND (reference sequence). V was pared by 2 bases and J by 7 bases, with 12 bases between. This CDR3 contains 14 residues. The CDR3 sequence: CASSIRGTWNEQFF. The CDR3 region has the DNA TGTGCCAGTAGTATAAGAGGGACATGGAATGAGCAGTTCTTC.

The V and J genes are TRBV5-1 and TRBJ2-5; TRBD2 aligns across 14 bases. The trim removed 5 bases at V and 4 bases at J, leaving 4 bases unmatched. CDR1 SGHRS and CDR2 YFSETQ come from the germline V gene. This CDR3 region has 15 residues. The CDR3 region has the DNA TGCGCCAGCAGGCCCGGGACTAGCGGGGGAGAGACCCAGTACTTC. Translation: CASRPGTSGGETQYF.

The gene calls are TRBV3-1 (or the pseudogene TRBV3-2) and TRBJ1-2, with 9 bases fitting TRBD1. CDR1 and CDR2 (germline): LGHDT, YNNKEL (reference sequence). After removal of 4 bases from V and 8 bases from J, the junction contained 8 bases not matched to a gene. This CDR3 is built from 14 residues. The CDR3 DNA is TGTGCCAGCAGCCCCGGGACAGGGTCAGTGGGCTACACCTTC. Translating it yields CASSPGTGSVGYTF.